These T cell receptor beta chains were read from a single sample in a study of shared clonotypes between healthy human individuals. TCRdb keeps only in-frame clones here, not all; method: immunoSEQ multiplex PCR. Of fewer than 2.5 million clones listed, approximately 93% are singletons. Material for sequencing was naive CD4+ T cells from PBMCs. The receptors derive from a man between 18 and 29 years old in good health. Some clones in this sample may be carry-over from other donors' samples. Both conserved end residues are part of each CDR3. Fields, in order: D gene, clone size, V gene, J gene, CDR3 DNA, CDR3 protein. A D gene is named only where the DNA matches it firmly. The size of a clone is reported for some rows only, either as once, few or many, or as a class for expanded clones.

d_call: TRBD2; clone_size: NA; v_call: TRBV9; j_call: TRBJ2-2; cdr3_nt: TGTGCCAGCAGCGTTTCTAGCGGCCTGGCCGGCGGGGAGCTGTTTTTT; cdr3_aa: CASSVSSGLAGGELFF
d_call: NA; clone_size: NA; v_call: TRBV30; j_call: TRBJ1-1; cdr3_nt: TGTGCCTGGATACGGGCCAACACTGAAGCTTTCTTT; cdr3_aa: CAWIRANTEAFF
d_call: TRBD1; clone_size: NA; v_call: TRBV6-1; j_call: TRBJ2-7; cdr3_nt: TGTGCCAGCAGTGAATCCTCCGGGACAGGAACGAACTACGAGCAGTACTTC; cdr3_aa: CASSESSGTGTNYEQYF
d_call: NA; clone_size: NA; v_call: TRBV7-9; j_call: TRBJ1-1; cdr3_nt: TGTGCCAGCAGCCGTGACACTGAAGCTTTCTTT; cdr3_aa: CASSRDTEAFF
d_call: TRBD1; clone_size: NA; v_call: TRBV9; j_call: TRBJ1-3; cdr3_nt: TGTGCCAGCAGCGGACAGGGTTCAGGAAACACCATATATTTT; cdr3_aa: CASSGQGSGNTIYF
d_call: NA; clone_size: NA; v_call: TRBV28; j_call: TRBJ2-3; cdr3_nt: TGTGCCAGCAGCCGAGCGGGCTCCACAGATACGCAGTATTTT; cdr3_aa: CASSRAGSTDTQYF
d_call: NA; clone_size: NA; v_call: TRBV7-8; j_call: TRBJ2-1; cdr3_nt: TGTGCCAGCAACCAACGCCAGGGGAATTACAATGAGCAGTTCTTC; cdr3_aa: CASNQRQGNYNEQFF
d_call: TRBD1; clone_size: NA; v_call: TRBV5-1; j_call: TRBJ2-2; cdr3_nt: TGCGCCAGCAGCTTGGGCCCGGACAGGGCATTTGGGGAGCTGTTTTTT; cdr3_aa: CASSLGPDRAFGELFF
d_call: NA; clone_size: NA; v_call: TRBV28; j_call: TRBJ1-5; cdr3_nt: TGTGCCAGCAGTCGGAACAGGGTTCGAAATCAGCCCCAGCATTTT; cdr3_aa: CASSRNRVRNQPQHF
d_call: TRBD1; clone_size: NA; v_call: TRBV6-1; j_call: TRBJ2-7; cdr3_nt: TGTGCCAGCCGGTCTGTGACAGGGGCAAAGCAGTACTTC; cdr3_aa: CASRSVTGAKQYF
d_call: TRBD2; clone_size: NA; v_call: TRBV28; j_call: TRBJ2-7; cdr3_nt: TGTGCCAGCAGTCCGAGCGGACTAGCGGGACTCTACGAGCAGTACTTC; cdr3_aa: CASSPSGLAGLYEQYF
d_call: NA; clone_size: NA; v_call: TRBV6-1; j_call: TRBJ2-5; cdr3_nt: TGTGCCAGCAGTGACTTGGGCAGAGGGCAAGAGACCCAGTACTTC; cdr3_aa: CASSDLGRGQETQYF
d_call: NA; clone_size: NA; v_call: TRBV19; j_call: TRBJ1-3; cdr3_nt: TGTGCCAGTAGTATAGGACGTCAGGGGAACACCATATATTTT; cdr3_aa: CASSIGRQGNTIYF
d_call: TRBD2; clone_size: NA; v_call: TRBV7-3; j_call: TRBJ2-7; cdr3_nt: TGTGCCAGCAGCTCGACTAGCGGGAGCCACGAGCAGTACTTC; cdr3_aa: CASSSTSGSHEQYF
d_call: TRBD1; clone_size: once; v_call: TRBV5-1; j_call: TRBJ1-2; cdr3_nt: TGCGCCAGCAGCTTGGCCGGGGACAGGGGTCTTGGCTACACCTTC; cdr3_aa: CASSLAGDRGLGYTF